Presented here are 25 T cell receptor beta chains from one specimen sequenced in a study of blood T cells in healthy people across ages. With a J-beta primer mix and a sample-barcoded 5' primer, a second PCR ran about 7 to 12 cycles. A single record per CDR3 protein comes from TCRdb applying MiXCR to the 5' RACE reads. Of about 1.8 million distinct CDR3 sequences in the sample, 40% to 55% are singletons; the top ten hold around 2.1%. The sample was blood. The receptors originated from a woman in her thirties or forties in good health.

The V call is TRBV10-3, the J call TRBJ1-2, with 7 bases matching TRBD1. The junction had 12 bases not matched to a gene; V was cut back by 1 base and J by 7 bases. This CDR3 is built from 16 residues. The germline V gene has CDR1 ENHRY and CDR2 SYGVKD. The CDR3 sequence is CAISELATGRKGGYTF. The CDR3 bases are TGTGCCATCAGTGAGTTGGCGACAGGGAGAAAGGGTGGCTACACCTTC.

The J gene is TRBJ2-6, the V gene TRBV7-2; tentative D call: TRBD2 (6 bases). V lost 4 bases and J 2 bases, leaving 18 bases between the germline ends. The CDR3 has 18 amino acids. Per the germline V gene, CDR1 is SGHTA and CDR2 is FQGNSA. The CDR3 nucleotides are TGTGCCAGCAGCTCCCCCTTAGCGGCCTGGCCTGGGGCCAACGTCCTGACTTTC. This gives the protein CASSSPLAAWPGANVLTF.

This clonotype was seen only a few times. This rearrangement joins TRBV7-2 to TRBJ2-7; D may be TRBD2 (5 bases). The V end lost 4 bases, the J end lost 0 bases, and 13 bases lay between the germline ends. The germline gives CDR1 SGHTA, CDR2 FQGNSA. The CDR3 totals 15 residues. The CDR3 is CASSYGAASSYEQYF. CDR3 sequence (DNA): TGTGCCAGCAGCTACGGAGCGGCTAGCTCCTACGAGCAGTACTTC.

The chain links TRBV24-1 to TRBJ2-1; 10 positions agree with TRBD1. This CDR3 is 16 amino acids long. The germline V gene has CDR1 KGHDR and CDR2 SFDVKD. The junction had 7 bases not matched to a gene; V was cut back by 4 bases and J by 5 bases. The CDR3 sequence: CATSDRTGGRDNEQFF. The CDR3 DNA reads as TGTGCCACCAGTGACCGGACAGGGGGTCGGGACAATGAGCAGTTCTTC.

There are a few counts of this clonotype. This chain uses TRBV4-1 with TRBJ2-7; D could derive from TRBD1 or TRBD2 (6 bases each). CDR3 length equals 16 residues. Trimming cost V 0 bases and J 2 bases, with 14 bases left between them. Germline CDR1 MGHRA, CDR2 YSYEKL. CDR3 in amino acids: CASSQDRGGITYEQYF. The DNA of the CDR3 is TGCGCCAGCAGCCAAGATCGAGGGGGGATCACCTACGAGCAGTACTTC.

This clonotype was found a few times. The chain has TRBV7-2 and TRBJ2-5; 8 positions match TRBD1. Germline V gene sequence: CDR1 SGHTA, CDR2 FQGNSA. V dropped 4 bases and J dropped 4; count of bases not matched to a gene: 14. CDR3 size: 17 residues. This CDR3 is CASSSPRTGQYRETQYF. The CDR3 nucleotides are TGTGCCAGCAGCTCTCCCAGGACAGGGCAATATAGAGAGACCCAGTACTTC.

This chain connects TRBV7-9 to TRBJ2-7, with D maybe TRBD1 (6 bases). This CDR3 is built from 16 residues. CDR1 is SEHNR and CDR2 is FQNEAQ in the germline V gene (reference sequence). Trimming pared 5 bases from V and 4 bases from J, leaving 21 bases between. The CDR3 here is CASSNLRAGALYEQYF. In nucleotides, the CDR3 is TGTGCCAGCAGCAACCTCCGCGCAGGGGCCCTTTACGAGCAGTACTTC.

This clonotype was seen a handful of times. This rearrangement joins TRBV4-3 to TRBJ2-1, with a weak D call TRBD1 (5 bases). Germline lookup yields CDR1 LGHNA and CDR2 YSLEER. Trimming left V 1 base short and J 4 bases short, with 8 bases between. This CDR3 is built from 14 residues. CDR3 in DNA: TGCGCCAGCAGCCAAGGGGGCACTTACAATGAGCAGTTCTTC. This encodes CASSQGGTYNEQFF.

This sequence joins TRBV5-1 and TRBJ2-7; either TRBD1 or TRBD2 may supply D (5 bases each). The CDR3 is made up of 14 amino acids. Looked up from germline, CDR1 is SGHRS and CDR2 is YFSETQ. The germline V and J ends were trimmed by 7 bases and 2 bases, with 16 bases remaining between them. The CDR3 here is CASSRARDPYEQYF. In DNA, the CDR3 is TGCGCCAGCTCTCGGGCCAGGGACCCCTACGAGCAGTACTTC.

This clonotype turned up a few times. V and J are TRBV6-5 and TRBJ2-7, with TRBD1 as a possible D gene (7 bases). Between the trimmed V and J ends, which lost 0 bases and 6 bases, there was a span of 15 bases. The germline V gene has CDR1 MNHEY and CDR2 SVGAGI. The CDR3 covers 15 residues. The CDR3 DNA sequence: TGTGCCAGCAGTTACTCGTCTCCAGGGGGGCTCGAGCAGTACTTC. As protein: CASSYSSPGGLEQYF.

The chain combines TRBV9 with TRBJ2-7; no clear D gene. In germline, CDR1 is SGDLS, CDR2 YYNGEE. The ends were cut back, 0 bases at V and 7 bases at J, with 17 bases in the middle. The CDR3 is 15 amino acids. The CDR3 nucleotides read TGTGCCAGCAGCGTAGCGCCAGCCTTGGTGATGGAGCAGTACTTC. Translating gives CASSVAPALVMEQYF.

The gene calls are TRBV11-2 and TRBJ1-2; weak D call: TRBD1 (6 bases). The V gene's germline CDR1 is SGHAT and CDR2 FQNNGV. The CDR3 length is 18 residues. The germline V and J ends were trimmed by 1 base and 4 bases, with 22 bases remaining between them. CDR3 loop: CASSLVRDRGGRLYGYTF. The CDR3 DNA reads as TGTGCCAGCAGCTTAGTGAGGGACCGGGGGGGGCGACTCTATGGCTACACCTTC.

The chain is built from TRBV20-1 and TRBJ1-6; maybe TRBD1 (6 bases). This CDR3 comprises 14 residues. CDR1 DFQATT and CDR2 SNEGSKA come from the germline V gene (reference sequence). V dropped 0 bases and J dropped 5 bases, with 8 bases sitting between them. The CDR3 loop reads CSARDRTDNSPLHF. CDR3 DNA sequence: TGCAGTGCTAGAGATAGGACAGATAATTCACCCCTCCACTTT.

DNA for the CDR3: TGCAGCGTTCCTACTTGGACAGGAACTAGCTCTGGGGCCAACGTCCTGACTTTC. Translating it yields CSVPTWTGTSSGANVLTF. This chain links TRBV29-1 with TRBJ2-6; 7 bases line up with TRBD1. The CDR3 contains 18 residues. V shed 5 bases, J shed 0 bases, and the junction held 13 bases outside the gene matches. From germline, CDR1 is SQVTM and CDR2 ANQGSEA.

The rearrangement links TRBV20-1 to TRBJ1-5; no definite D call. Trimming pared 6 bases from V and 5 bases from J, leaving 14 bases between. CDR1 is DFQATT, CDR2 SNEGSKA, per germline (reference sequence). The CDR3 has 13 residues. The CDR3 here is CSALVSFDQPQHF. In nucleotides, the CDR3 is TGCAGTGCCCTAGTCTCATTTGATCAGCCCCAGCATTTT.

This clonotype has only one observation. CDR3 coding DNA: TGCAGTGCTAGAGACGTAGCGGGGGGGCTTACCCAAGAGACCCAGTACTTC. Encoded protein: CSARDVAGGLTQETQYF. This chain joins TRBV20-1 and TRBJ2-5; the match to TRBD2 covers 11 bases. Per germline, CDR1 DFQATT and CDR2 SNEGSKA (reference sequence). The CDR3 contains 17 residues. V shed 0 bases and J 1 base; nucleotides not matched to a gene: 7.

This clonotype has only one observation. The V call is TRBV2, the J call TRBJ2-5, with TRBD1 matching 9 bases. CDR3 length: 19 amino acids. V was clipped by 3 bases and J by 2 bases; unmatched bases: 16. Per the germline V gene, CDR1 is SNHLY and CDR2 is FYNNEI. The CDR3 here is CASSDPLEGDRDLQETQYF. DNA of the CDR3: TGTGCCAGCAGTGACCCACTGGAGGGGGACAGGGATCTTCAAGAGACCCAGTACTTC.

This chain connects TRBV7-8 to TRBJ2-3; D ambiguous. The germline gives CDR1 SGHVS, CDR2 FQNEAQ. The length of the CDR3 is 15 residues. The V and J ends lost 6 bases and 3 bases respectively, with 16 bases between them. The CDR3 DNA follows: TGTGCCAGCAGTTTTCTAGGGCTAGTAACAGATACGCAGTATTTT. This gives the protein CASSFLGLVTDTQYF.

Here the CDR3 DNA reads TGTGCCAGCAGTGTCCGACGGGGAGACATGGTCTACAATGAGCAGTTCTTC. Its translation: CASSVRRGDMVYNEQFF. This rearrangement joins TRBV6-1 to TRBJ2-1; TRBD2 is a possible D gene (5 bases). Germline lookup yields CDR1 MNHNS and CDR2 SASEGT. The CDR3 totals 17 residues. Trimming took 4 bases from V and 3 from J, leaving 19 bases between them.

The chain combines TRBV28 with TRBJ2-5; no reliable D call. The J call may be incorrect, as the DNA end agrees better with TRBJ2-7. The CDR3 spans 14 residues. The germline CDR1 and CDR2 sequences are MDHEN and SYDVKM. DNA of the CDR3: TGTGCCAGCAACCCAGACCCCTCGCGAGACGAGCAGTACTTC. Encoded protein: CASNPDPSRDEQYF.

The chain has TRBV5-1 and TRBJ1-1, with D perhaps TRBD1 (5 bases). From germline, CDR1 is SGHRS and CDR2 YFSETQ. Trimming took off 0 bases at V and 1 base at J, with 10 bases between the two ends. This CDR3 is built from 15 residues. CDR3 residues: CASSLDPQGNTEAFF. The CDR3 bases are TGCGCCAGCAGCTTGGACCCTCAGGGGAACACTGAAGCTTTCTTT.

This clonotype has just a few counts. As DNA, the CDR3 is TGTGCCAGCAAATTAAGGGACCGTCCTTACGAGCAGTACTTC. This encodes CASKLRDRPYEQYF. The rearrangement uses TRBV28 and TRBJ2-7; D could derive from TRBD1 or TRBD2 (5 bases each). Germline CDR1 MDHEN, CDR2 SYDVKM. V dropped 7 bases and J dropped 4 bases, with 17 bases sitting between them. The CDR3 runs to 14 residues.

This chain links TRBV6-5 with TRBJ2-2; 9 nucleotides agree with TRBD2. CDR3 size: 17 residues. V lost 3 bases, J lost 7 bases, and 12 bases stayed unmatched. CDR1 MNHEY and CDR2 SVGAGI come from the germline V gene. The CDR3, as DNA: TGTGCCAGCAGTTATATACCGGGACTAGCCGCTGGCGGGGAGCTGTTTTTT. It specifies CASSYIPGLAAGGELFF.

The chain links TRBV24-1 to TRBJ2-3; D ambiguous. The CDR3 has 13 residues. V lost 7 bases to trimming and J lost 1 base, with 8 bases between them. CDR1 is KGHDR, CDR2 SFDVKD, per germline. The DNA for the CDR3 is TGTGCCACCAGGCCCGGAGGCACAGATACGCAGTATTTT. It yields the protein CATRPGGTDTQYF.

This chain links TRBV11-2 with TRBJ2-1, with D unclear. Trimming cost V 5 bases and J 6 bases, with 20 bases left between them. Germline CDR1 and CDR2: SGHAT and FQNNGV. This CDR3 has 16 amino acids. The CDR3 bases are TGTGCCAGCAGCCCGAGGCAGGTCATTGTCCGCAATGAGCAGTTCTTC. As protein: CASSPRQVIVRNEQFF.